Presented here are 17 T cell receptor beta chains from one specimen sequenced in a study of blood T cells in healthy people across ages. Primers used in a second PCR of about 7 to 12 cycles were a sample-barcoded 5' primer and a J-beta primer mix. TCRdb itself ran the 5' RACE reads through MiXCR, one entry per CDR3 protein. Of under 2,000,000 distinct CDR3 sequences in the sample, roughly 52% are singletons; the top ten hold around 2.1%. Source material: blood. Receptors were obtained from a middle-aged woman in good health.

The chain couples TRBV6-2 or TRBV6-3 to TRBJ2-1, with a tentative D call TRBD2 (5 bases). Germline V lookup: CDR1 MNHEY, CDR2 SVGEGT. V was trimmed by 0 bases and J by 0 bases, leaving 21 bases between them. This CDR3 comprises 20 residues. The CDR3 DNA sequence: TGTGCCAGCAGTTACTCTCCCGGTAGGGCGGGCGTAAGCTCCTACAATGAGCAGTTCTTC. Residues: CASSYSPGRAGVSSYNEQFF.

The genes are TRBV4-3 and TRBJ2-7; TRBD1 or TRBD2 may be the D gene (6 bases each). The CDR3 spans 12 residues. Germline values: CDR1 LGHNA, CDR2 YSLEER. Trimming removed 1 base at V and 8 bases at J, with 9 bases between. This CDR3 is CASSQGGGQQYF. DNA for the CDR3: TGCGCCAGCAGCCAAGGAGGGGGGCAGCAGTACTTC.

This clonotype has only a few counts. The genes are TRBV27 and TRBJ2-4; D ambiguous. Trimming removed 5 bases at V and 11 bases at J, with 16 bases between. This CDR3 comprises 13 residues. CDR1 is MNHEY, CDR2 SMNVEV, per germline (reference sequence). DNA of the CDR3: TGTGCCAGCAGTGATCCTTACAGCTGGGTTCAGTACTTC. Amino acid sequence: CASSDPYSWVQYF.

The CDR3 DNA reads as TGTGCCACCAGCAGTTCGGGGTCTCGGGAGCAGTACTTC. This translates into CATSSSGSREQYF. V and J are TRBV15 and TRBJ2-4, with a weak D call TRBD2 (6 bases). CDR3 length equals 13 residues. V lost 3 bases, J lost 13 bases, and 16 bases lay in between. The V gene's germline CDR1 is LNHNV and CDR2 YYDKDF (reference sequence).

The rearrangement links TRBV6-5 to TRBJ1-2, with a possible D match to TRBD1 (6 bases). The CDR3 covers 16 residues. CDR1 is MNHEY, CDR2 SVGAGI, per germline. V was clipped by 4 bases and J by 2 bases, with 17 bases between them. The CDR3 coding sequence is TGTGCCAGCAGTTCCCGACAGGCTCGCTCCAACTATGGCTACACCTTC. It is translated as CASSSRQARSNYGYTF.

This clonotype has a count of ten or more. This chain uses TRBV28 with TRBJ2-1; D is ambiguous. V was cut by 5 bases and J by 10 bases, with 9 bases left in between. The germline CDR1 and CDR2 sequences are MDHEN and SYDVKM. The CDR3 is 11 residues long. CDR3 nucleotide sequence: TGTGCCAGCAGTCCGGACGGGGAGCAGTTCTTC. As protein: CASSPDGEQFF. The full variable domain, rest sourced from reference TRBV28 and TRBJ2-1, is DVKVTQSSRYLVKRTGEKVFLECVQDMDHENMFWYRQDPGLGLRLIYFSYDVKMKEKGDIPEGYSVSREKKERFSLILESASTNQTSMYLCASSPDGEQFFGPGTRLTVL.

The V and J genes are TRBV12-3 or TRBV12-4 and TRBJ2-5, with D maybe TRBD1 (7 bases). V dropped 2 bases and J dropped 1 base, with 17 bases sitting between them. The CDR3 runs to 17 residues. The CDR3 sequence is CASSLSGGTDLQETQYF. DNA of the CDR3: TGTGCCAGCAGTTTAAGTGGAGGGACAGACCTCCAAGAGACCCAGTACTTC.

In its sample, this clonotype was seen a few times. The chain combines TRBV20-1 with TRBJ2-5; TRBD1 might be the D (6 bases). The CDR3 spans 14 residues. Trimming pared 0 bases from V and 11 bases from J, leaving 19 bases between. From germline, CDR1 is DFQATT and CDR2 SNEGSKA (reference sequence). CDR3 bases: TGCAGTGCTAGAGAGGGGGCCCGCTGGGACGGGCAGTACTTC. As protein: CSAREGARWDGQYF.

On this clonotype itself: One end of the junction varies from germline; a read error may be responsible. The J gene is TRBJ2-1, the V gene TRBV11-2; TRBD1 might be the D (5 bases). The germline gives CDR1 SGHAT, CDR2 FQNNGV. The CDR3 loop spans 16 amino acids. In DNA form, the CDR3 reads TGTGCCAGCAGCCCCAGGGCTGTTGGCTCCTACAGTGAGCAGTTCTTC. Translation: CASSPRAVGSYSEQFF. Supplemented by reference TRBV11-2 and TRBJ2-1, the full variable domain reads EAGVAQSPRYKIIEKRQSVAFWCNPISGHATLYWYQQILGQGPKLLIQFQNNGVVDDSQLPKDRFSAERLKGVDSTLKIQPAKLEDSAVYLCASSPRAVGSYSEQFFGPGTRLTVL.

V gene TRBV20-1 combines with J gene TRBJ2-4, with D perhaps TRBD2 (6 bases). The better agreement between TRBJ2-7 and the DNA end casts doubt on the J call. The germline V gene has CDR1 DFQATT and CDR2 SNEGSKA (reference sequence). The CDR3 spans 12 residues. The CDR3 here is CSARARDFEQYF. CDR3 DNA: TGCAGTGCTAGAGCCCGGGACTTCGAGCAGTACTTC.

This clonotype has just a few counts. This sequence joins TRBV12-3 or TRBV12-4 and TRBJ2-4, with D possibly being TRBD1 or TRBD2 (5 bases each). The J call is doubtful: the DNA matches TRBJ2-5 better. The CDR3 is 14 amino acids. The CDR3 sequence is CASSRDGIRETQYF. The DNA for the CDR3 is TGTGCCAGCAGTAGGGACGGAATTCGGGAGACCCAGTACTTC.

The rearrangement links TRBV7-9 to TRBJ2-5; D might be TRBD2 (6 bases). The length of the CDR3 is 14 residues. V gave up 1 base and J gave up 6 bases, with 12 bases separating them. The germline gives CDR1 SEHNR, CDR2 FQNEAQ (reference sequence). CDR3 protein: CASSLGGEVKTQYF. The CDR3 DNA sequence: TGTGCCAGCAGCTTAGGGGGGGAGGTGAAGACCCAGTACTTC. Looking up the rest from reference TRBV7-9 and TRBJ2-5 gives the full variable domain: DTGVSQNPRHKITKRGQNVTFRCDPISEHNRLYWYRQTLGQGPEFLTYFQNEAQLEKSRLLSDRFSAERPKGSFSTLEIQRTEQGDSAMYLCASSLGGEVKTQYFGPGTRLLVL.

This clonotype was detected only a few times. The chain uses TRBV12-3 or TRBV12-4 and TRBJ1-2, with D unresolved. CDR3 length: 14 amino acids. V lost 5 bases and J 8 bases, leaving 18 bases between the germline ends. The CDR3 protein is CASSQVDALGGYTF. The CDR3 bases are TGTGCCAGCAGTCAGGTGGACGCCCTGGGAGGCTACACCTTC.

The count of this clonotype is one. This chain uses TRBV12-3 or TRBV12-4 with TRBJ1-4; 7 positions match TRBD1. Germline trimming cut 6 bases from V and 4 bases from J; bases unmatched to any gene: 5. The CDR3 sequence is 14 residues long. CDR3 loop: CASRRGPVNEKLFF. The DNA of the CDR3 is TGTGCCAGCAGAAGGGGGCCCGTTAATGAAAAACTGTTTTTT.

This rearrangement joins TRBV20-1 to TRBJ1-4, with D perhaps matching TRBD1 (5 bases). The CDR3 is 15 amino acids. In germline, CDR1 is DFQATT, CDR2 SNEGSKA (reference sequence). V was clipped by 1 base and J by 2 bases, with 11 bases between them. CDR3 DNA sequence: TGCAGTGCTAGAGCTAATCGGGACACTAATGAAAAACTGTTTTTT. Protein: CSARANRDTNEKLFF.

The chain carries TRBV29-1 and TRBJ2-7; 10 positions agree with TRBD1. Germline V CDR1 and CDR2: SQVTM, ANQGSEA. CDR3 length: 14 amino acids. The V and J ends lost 5 bases and 4 bases, in that order; junction bases with no gene match: 8. CDR3 protein: CSVRPGQGKYEQYF. The CDR3 nucleotides are TGCAGCGTTCGCCCGGGACAGGGGAAATACGAGCAGTACTTC.

The chain employs TRBV14 and TRBJ2-5; no reliable D call. The tail of the sequence fits TRBJ2-1 better, so the J call may be wrong. Germline-derived CDR1 and CDR2 are SGHDN and FVKESK. The CDR3 has 12 amino acids. The CDR3 nucleotides read TGTGCCAGCAGCTACACCCAAGAGACCCAGTTCTTC. Encoded protein: CASSYTQETQFF.